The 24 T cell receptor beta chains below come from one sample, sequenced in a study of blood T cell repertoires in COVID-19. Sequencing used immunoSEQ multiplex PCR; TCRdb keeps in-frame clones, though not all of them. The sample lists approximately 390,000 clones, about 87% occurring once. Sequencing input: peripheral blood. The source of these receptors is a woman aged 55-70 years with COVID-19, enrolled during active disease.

The CDR3 DNA sequence: TGTGCCAGCAGCCCACGAGGCAGGGGGTACACCGGGGAGCTGTTTTTT. Its translation is CASSPRGRGYTGELFF. The V gene is TRBV7-8, the J gene TRBJ2-2, with 7 bases matching TRBD1. Germline V CDR1 and CDR2: SGHVS, FQNEAQ. The length of the CDR3 is 16 residues. V lost 5 bases, J lost 3 bases, and 9 bases stayed unmatched.

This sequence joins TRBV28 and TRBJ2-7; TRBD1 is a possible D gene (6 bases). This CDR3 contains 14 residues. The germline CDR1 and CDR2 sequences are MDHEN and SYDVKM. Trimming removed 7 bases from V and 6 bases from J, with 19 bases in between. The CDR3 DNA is TGTGCCAGCACTCCGCTGTTGAGGGGGTCCGAGCAGTACTTC. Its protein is CASTPLLRGSEQYF. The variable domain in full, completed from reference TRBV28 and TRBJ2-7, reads DVKVTQSSRYLVKRTGEKVFLECVQDMDHENMFWYRQDPGLGLRLIYFSYDVKMKEKGDIPEGYSVSREKKERFSLILESASTNQTSMYLCASTPLLRGSEQYFGPGTRLTVT.

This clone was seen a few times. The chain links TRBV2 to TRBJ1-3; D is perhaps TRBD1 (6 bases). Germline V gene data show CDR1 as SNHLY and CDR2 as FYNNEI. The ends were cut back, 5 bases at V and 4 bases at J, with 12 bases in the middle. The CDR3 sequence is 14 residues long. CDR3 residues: CASSYTGSGNTIYF. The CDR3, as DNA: TGTGCCAGCAGTTATACAGGGTCGGGAAACACCATATATTTT.

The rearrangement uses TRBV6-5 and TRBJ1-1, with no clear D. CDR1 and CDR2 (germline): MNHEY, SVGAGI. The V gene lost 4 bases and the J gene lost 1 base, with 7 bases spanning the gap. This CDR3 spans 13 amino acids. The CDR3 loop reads CASSFSSNTEAFF. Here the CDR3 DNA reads TGTGCCAGCAGTTTCTCCTCGAACACTGAAGCTTTCTTT.

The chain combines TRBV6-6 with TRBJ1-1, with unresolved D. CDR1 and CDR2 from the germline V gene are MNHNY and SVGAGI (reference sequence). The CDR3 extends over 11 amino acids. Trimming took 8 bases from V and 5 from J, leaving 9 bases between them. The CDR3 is CASESRTEAFF. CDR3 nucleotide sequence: TGTGCCAGCGAATCTCGGACTGAAGCTTTCTTT.

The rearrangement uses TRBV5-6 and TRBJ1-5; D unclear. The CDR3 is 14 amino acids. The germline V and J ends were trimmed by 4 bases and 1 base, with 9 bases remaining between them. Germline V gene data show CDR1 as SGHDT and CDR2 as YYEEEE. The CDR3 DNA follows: TGTGCCAGCAGCCAGAGAGGAAGCAATCAGCCCCAGCATTTT. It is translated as CASSQRGSNQPQHF.

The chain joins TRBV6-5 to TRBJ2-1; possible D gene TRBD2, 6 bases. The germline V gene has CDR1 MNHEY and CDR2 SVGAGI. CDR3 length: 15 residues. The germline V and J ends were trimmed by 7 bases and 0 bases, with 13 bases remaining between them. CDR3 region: CASKTGVSSYNEQFF. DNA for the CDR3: TGTGCCAGCAAAACGGGGGTTAGCTCCTACAATGAGCAGTTCTTC.

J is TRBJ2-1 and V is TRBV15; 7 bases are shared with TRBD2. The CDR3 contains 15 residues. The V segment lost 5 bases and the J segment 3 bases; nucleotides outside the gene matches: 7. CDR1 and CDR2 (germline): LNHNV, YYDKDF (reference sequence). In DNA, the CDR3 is TGTGCCACCAGCCGAGGGAGCGGGATCTACAATGAGCAGTTCTTC. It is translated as CATSRGSGIYNEQFF.

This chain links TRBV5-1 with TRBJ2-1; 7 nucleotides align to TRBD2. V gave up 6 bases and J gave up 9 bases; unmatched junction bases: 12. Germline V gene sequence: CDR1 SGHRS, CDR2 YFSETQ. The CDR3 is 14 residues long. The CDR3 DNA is TGCGCCAGCACCCGAGGTCGGGGGGACGGTGAGCAGTTCTTC. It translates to CASTRGRGDGEQFF.

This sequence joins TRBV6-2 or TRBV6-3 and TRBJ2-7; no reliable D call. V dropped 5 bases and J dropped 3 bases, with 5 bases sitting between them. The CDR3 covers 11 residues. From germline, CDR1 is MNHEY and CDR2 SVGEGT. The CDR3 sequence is CASSGSYEQYF. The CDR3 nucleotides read TGTGCCAGCAGTGGCAGCTACGAGCAGTACTTC.

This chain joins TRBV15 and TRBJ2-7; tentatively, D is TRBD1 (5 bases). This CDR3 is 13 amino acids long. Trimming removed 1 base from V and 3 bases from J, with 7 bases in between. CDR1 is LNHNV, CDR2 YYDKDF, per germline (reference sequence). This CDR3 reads CATSRGQYYEQYF. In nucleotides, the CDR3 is TGTGCCACCAGCAGAGGACAGTACTACGAGCAGTACTTC.

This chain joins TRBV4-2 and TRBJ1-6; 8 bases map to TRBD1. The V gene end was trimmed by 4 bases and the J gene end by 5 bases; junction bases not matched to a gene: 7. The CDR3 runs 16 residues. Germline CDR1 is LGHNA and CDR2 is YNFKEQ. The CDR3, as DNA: TGTGCCAGCAGCCGGACAGGGACGATGGATAATTCACCCCTCCACTTT. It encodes CASSRTGTMDNSPLHF.

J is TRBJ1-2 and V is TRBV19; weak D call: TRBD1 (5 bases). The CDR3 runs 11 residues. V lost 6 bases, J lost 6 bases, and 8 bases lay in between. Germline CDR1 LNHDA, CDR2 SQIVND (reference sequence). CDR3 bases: TGTGCCAGTAGCACGACAGATGGCTACACCTTC. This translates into CASSTTDGYTF.

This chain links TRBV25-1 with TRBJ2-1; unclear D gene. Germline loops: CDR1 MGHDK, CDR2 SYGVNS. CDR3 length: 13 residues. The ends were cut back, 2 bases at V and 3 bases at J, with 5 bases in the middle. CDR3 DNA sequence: TGTGCCAGCAGTGAACAGGTCTACAATGAGCAGTTCTTC. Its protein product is CASSEQVYNEQFF.

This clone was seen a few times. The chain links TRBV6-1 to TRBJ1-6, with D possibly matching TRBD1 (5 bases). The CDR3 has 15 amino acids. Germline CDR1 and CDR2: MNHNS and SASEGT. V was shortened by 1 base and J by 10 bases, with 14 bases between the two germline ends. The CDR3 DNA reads TGTGCCAGCAGTGAAGTGGCCGGGGGGTCGTCACCCCTCCACTTT. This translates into CASSEVAGGSSPLHF.

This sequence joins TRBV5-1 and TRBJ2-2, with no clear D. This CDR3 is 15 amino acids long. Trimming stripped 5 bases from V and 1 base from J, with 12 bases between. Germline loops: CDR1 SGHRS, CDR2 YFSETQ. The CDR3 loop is CASRKETGNTGELFF. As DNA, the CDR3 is TGCGCCAGCAGGAAGGAGACCGGGAACACCGGGGAGCTGTTTTTT.

The CDR3 DNA follows: TGTGCCAGCAGCCCCTACCGGGGGAATCAGCCCCAGCATTTT. Its translation is CASSPYRGNQPQHF. The chain has TRBV3-1 (or the pseudogene TRBV3-2) and TRBJ1-5, with a weak D call TRBD1 (5 bases). Germline loops: CDR1 LGHDT, CDR2 YNNKEL (reference sequence). The CDR3 covers 14 residues. Between the trimmed V and J ends, which lost 4 bases and 4 bases, there was a span of 11 bases.

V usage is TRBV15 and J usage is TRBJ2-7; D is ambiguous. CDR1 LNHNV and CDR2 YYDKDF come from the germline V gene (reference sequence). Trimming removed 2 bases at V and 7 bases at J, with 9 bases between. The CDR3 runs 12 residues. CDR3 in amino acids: CATSRLEEEQYF. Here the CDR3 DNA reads TGTGCCACCAGCAGACTAGAGGAGGAGCAGTACTTC.

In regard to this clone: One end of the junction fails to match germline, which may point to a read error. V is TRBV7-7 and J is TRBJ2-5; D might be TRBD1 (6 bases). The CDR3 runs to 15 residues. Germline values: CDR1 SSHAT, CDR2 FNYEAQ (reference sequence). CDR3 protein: CASSPRGVQGGTQYF. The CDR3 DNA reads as TGTGCTAGCAGCCCGAGAGGCGTACAGGGCGGGACCCAGTACTTC.

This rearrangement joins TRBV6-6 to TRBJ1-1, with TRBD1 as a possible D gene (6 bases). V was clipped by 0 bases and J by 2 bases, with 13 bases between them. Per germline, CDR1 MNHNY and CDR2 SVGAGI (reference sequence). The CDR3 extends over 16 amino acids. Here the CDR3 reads CASSYSNDRRNTEAFF. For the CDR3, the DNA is TGTGCCAGCAGTTACTCGAATGACAGGCGAAACACTGAAGCTTTCTTT.

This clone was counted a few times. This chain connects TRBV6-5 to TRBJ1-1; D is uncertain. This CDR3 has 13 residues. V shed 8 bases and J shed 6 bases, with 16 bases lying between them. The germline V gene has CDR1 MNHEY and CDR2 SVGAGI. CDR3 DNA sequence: TGTGCCAGCCTTCCCCCGGGGTTGTCTGAAGCTTTCTTT. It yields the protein CASLPPGLSEAFF.

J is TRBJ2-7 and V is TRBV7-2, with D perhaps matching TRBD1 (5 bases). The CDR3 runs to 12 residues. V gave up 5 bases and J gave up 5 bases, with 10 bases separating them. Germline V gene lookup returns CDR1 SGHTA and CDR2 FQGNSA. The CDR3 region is CASSPQGNEQYF. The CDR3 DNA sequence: TGTGCCAGCAGCCCCCAGGGTAACGAGCAGTACTTC.

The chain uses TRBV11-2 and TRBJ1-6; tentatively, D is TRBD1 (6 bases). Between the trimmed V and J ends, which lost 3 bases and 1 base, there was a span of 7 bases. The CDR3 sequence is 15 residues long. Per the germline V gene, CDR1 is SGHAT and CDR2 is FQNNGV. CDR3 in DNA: TGTGCCAGCAGCTTCGGACAGTCCTATAATTCACCCCTCCACTTT. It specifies CASSFGQSYNSPLHF.

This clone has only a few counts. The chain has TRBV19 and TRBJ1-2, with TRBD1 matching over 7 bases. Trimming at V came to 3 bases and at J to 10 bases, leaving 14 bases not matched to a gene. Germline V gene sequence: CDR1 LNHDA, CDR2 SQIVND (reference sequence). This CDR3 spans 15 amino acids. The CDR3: CASSIPKGGAGDYTF. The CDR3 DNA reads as TGTGCCAGTAGTATCCCCAAAGGGGGCGCGGGCGACTACACCTTC.